This TCR beta chain comes out of a study of regulatory T cells in long-lasting Graves disease. Time point reported: newly diagnosed GD, antithyroid drugs for less than 3 months. Making the TCR library involved RNA that had been extracted from PBMCs. Peripheral blood, around 9.4 milliliters of it, was drawn into EDTA tubes. Investigators prepared the TCR beta libraries by applying iRepertoire HTBI primers and Arm-PCR of CDR3 regions. A single record per CDR3 protein comes from TCRdb applying MiXCR to the multiplex PCR reads. The sample lists a few hundred thousand distinct CDR3 sequences, about 11% seen once, with approximately 17% in the top ten. In its sample, this clonotype was seen many times. Germline V gene lookup returns CDR1 SGHAT and CDR2 FQNNGV. The V segment lost 1 base and the J segment 6 bases; nucleotides outside the gene matches: 15. This CDR3 spans 17 amino acids. This sample was also put to use in a study of T cells in Graves' hyperthyroidism and ophthalmopathy. From that second work: Thyroid ultrasound, orbital computed tomography, clinical symptoms, and serum thyroxine and TRAb underpinned diagnoses.

The receptor comes from a woman under 30 with Graves disease. V is TRBV11-2 and J is TRBJ2-7, with 7 bases identical to TRBD2. The input for sequencing was peripheral blood mononuclear cells (PBMCs), taken at new diagnosis, from a patient treated with antithyroid drugs. CDR3 loop: CASSLAPTRGRSSEQYF. The CDR3 DNA reads TGTGCCAGCAGCTTAGCCCCTACTCGCGGGAGATCGAGCGAGCAGTACTTC.